This T cell receptor beta chain was identified in a study of T cells in narcolepsy. Study-wide context: Patients with NT1 or NT2 and healthy control donors were enrolled. General study points: Same-patient CSF and blood CD4+ T cell clonotypes included HCRT-specific and TRIB2-specific autoreactive ones. Autoreactive clone sequences were missing from some blood memory CD4+ repertoires.

The V end was cut by 4 bases, the J end by 0 bases, with 23 bases between. Germline CDR1 SGHRS, CDR2 YFSETQ. CDR3 size: 20 residues. This clone was seen just once. Its antigen is undetermined. Only in-frame clones appear in the TCRdb table, and some are missing; sequencing was by immunoSEQ multiplex PCR. The sample gives about 30,000 clones, around 83% of which show up once; 0.75% to 1% is in the top ten. This rearrangement joins TRBV5-1 to TRBJ2-6, with a tentative D call TRBD2 (7 bases). The sequenced sample was CD45RA- memory CD4+ T cells from PBMCs. The origin of this receptor is a human donor with narcolepsy. The CDR3 spells CASSPQPGGHLASGANVLTF. CDR3 in DNA: TGCGCCAGCAGCCCGCAACCGGGGGGACACCTCGCCTCTGGGGCCAACGTCCTGACTTTC. Looking up the rest from reference TRBV5-1 and TRBJ2-6 gives the full variable domain: KAGVTQTPRYLIKTRGQQVTLSCSPISGHRSVSWYQQTPGQGLQFLFEYFSETQRNKGNFPGRFSGRQFSNSRSEMNVSTLELGDSALYLCASSPQPGGHLASGANVLTFGAGSRLTVL.